Listed here are 2 T cell receptor beta chains from one sample, sequenced in a study of T cell responses to AZD1222 COVID-19 vaccine. Sequencing was performed with immunoSEQ multiplex PCR; in TCRdb, only in-frame clones are kept and a portion is missing. The repertoire holds about 130,000 clones, roughly 90% seen once, with roughly 2% in the top ten. Sample: peripheral blood, taken on day 0 of AZD1222 vaccination. These TCRs come from an adult in good health.

The V and J genes are TRBV5-8 and TRBJ1-1, with D maybe TRBD1 (5 bases). CDR1 is SGHTS and CDR2 is YDEGEE in the germline V gene. The CDR3 has 14 amino acids. V dropped 3 bases and J dropped 6 bases, with 15 bases sitting between them. CDR3 region: CASSSLFGGSEAFF. The CDR3 DNA is TGTGCCAGCAGCTCTCTTTTTGGGGGATCTGAAGCTTTCTTT.

This clone was counted once. The chain is built from TRBV6-6 and TRBJ2-7; D is possibly TRBD1 (6 bases). V lost 6 bases and J lost 2, with 8 bases in between. CDR3 length equals 12 residues. Germline V gene data show CDR1 as MNHNY and CDR2 as SVGAGI (reference sequence). This CDR3 reads CASRRDTYEQYF. The CDR3 nucleotides are TGTGCCAGCAGAAGGGACACCTACGAGCAGTACTTC.